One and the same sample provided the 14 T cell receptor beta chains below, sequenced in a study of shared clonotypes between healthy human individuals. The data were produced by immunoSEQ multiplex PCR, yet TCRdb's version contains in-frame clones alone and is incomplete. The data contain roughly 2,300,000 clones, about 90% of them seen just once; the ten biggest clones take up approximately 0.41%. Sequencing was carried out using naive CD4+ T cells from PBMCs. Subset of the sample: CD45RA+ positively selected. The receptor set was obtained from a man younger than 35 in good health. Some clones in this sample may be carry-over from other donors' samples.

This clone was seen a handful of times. CDR3 protein: CASSLGEGSNQPQHF. The CDR3 DNA follows: TGTGCCAGCAGCTTGGGGGAGGGGAGCAATCAGCCCCAGCATTTT. This rearrangement joins TRBV7-9 to TRBJ1-5; D possibly corresponds to TRBD1 (5 bases). CDR1 and CDR2 from the germline V gene are SEHNR and FQNEAQ (reference sequence). Trimming removed 3 bases at V and 1 base at J, with 10 bases between. The CDR3 totals 15 residues.

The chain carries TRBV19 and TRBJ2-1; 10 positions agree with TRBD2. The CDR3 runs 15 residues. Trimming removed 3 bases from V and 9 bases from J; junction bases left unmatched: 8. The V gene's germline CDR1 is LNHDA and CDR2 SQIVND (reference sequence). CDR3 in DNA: TGTGCCAGTAGTATCCTCGGGACTAGCGACGTTGAGCAGTTCTTC. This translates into CASSILGTSDVEQFF.

Here the CDR3 reads CASSLGGLADYEQYF. DNA for the CDR3: TGTGCCAGCAGCTTGGGGGGACTAGCGGATTACGAGCAGTACTTC. The V gene is TRBV13, the J gene TRBJ2-7, with 11 nucleotides matching TRBD2. The CDR3 is made up of 15 amino acids. CDR1 and CDR2 from the germline V gene are PRHDT and FYEKMQ (reference sequence). Losses at the gene ends were 3 bases for V and 4 bases for J; bases not matched to a gene: 5.

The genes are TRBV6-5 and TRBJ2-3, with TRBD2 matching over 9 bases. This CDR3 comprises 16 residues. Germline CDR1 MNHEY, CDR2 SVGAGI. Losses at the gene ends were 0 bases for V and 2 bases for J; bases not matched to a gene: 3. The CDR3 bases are TGTGCCAGCAGTTACTCCCTAGCGGGGACCACAGATACGCAGTATTTT. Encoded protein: CASSYSLAGTTDTQYF.

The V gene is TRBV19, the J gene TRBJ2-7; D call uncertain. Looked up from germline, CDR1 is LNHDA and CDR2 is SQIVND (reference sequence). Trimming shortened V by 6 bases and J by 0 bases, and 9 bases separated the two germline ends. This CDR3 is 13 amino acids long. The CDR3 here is CASRTQGSYEQYF. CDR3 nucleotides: TGTGCCAGTAGAACGCAAGGCTCCTACGAGCAGTACTTC.

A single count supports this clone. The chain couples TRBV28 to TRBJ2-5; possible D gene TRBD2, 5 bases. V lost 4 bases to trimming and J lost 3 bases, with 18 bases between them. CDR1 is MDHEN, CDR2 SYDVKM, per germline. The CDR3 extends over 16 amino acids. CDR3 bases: TGTGCCAGCAGTTCCCTTCTTTCGGGAAGAGAAGAGACCCAGTACTTC. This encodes CASSSLLSGREETQYF. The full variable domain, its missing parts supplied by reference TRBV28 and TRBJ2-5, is DVKVTQSSRYLVKRTGEKVFLECVQDMDHENMFWYRQDPGLGLRLIYFSYDVKMKEKGDIPEGYSVSREKKERFSLILESASTNQTSMYLCASSSLLSGREETQYFGPGTRLLVL.

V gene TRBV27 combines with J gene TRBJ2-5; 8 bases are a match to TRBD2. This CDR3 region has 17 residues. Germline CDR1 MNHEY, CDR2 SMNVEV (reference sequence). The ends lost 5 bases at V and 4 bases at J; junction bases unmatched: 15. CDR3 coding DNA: TGTGCCAGCAGTCCCGGGAGGGGCCAAAAGGCGGGAGAGACCCAGTACTTC. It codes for CASSPGRGQKAGETQYF.

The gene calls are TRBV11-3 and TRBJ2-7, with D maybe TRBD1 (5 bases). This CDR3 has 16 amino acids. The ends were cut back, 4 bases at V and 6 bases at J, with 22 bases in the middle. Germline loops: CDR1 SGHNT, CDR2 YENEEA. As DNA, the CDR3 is TGTGCCAGCAGCTCCCGTGGGCAGGGTACGATCAGCGAGCAGTACTTC. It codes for CASSSRGQGTISEQYF.

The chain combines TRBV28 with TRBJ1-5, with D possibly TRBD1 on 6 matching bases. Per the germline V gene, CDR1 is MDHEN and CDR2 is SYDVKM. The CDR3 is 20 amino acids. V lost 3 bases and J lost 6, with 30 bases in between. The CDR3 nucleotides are TGTGCCAGCAGTTTTGATATAGCCCGATGGACAGTTCCACGGGGTCAGCCCCAGCATTTT. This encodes CASSFDIARWTVPRGQPQHF.

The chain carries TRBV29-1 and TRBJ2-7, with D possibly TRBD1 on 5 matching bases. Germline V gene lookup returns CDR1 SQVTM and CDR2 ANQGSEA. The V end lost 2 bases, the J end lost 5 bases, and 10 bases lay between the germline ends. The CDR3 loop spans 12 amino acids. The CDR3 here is CSVERGADEQYF. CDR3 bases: TGCAGCGTTGAACGTGGGGCAGACGAGCAGTACTTC.

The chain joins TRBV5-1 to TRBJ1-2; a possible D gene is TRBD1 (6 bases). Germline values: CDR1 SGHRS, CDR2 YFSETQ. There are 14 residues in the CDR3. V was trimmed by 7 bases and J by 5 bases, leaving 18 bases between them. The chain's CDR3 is CASALTGSPYGYTF. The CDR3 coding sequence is TGCGCCAGCGCCCTCACAGGGTCCCCTTATGGCTACACCTTC.

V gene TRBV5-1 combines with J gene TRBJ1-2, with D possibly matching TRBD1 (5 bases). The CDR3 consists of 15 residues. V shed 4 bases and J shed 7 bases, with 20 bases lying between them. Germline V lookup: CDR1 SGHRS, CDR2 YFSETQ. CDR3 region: CASSRNQGPPGGYTF. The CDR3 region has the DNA TGCGCCAGCAGCCGGAATCAGGGACCCCCGGGTGGCTACACCTTC.

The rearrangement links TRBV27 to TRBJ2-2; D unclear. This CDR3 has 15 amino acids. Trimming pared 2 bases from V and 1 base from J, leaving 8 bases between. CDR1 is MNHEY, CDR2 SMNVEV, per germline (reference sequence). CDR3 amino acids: CASSLGDENTGELFF. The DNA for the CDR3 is TGTGCCAGCAGTTTAGGGGATGAGAACACCGGGGAGCTGTTTTTT.

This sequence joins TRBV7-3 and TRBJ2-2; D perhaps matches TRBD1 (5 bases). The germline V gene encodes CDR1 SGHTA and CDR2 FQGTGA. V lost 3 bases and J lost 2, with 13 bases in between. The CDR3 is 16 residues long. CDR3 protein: CASSFSSGPNTGELFF. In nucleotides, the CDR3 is TGTGCCAGCAGCTTTTCCTCAGGGCCAAACACCGGGGAGCTGTTTTTT.